This T cell receptor (beta chain) was captured by sequencing in a study of graft-versus-host responses after intestinal transplantation. Germline CDR1 MNHEY, CDR2 SVGAGI. With 8 bases clipped from V and 8 bases from J, the junction kept 10 bases outside the gene matches. The CDR3 is 14 residues long. Clones were sequenced by immunoSEQ multiplex PCR, and TCRdb holds only the in-frame ones, with some missing. The table lists some 62,000 clones, 90% of them singletons. In regard to this clone: Its antigen is currently unknown.

This chain uses TRBV6-5 with TRBJ2-1, with 9 bases lining up with TRBD2. The starting material was unstimulated CD8+ T cells sorted from spleen or lymph node cells, obtained before transplant. The TCR comes from a human donor who was the organ donor for an intestinal transplant. The CDR3 coding sequence is TGTGCCAGCGGGTTGGGACTAGCCCAGGATGAGCAGTTCTTC. Translated, it gives CASGLGLAQDEQFF.